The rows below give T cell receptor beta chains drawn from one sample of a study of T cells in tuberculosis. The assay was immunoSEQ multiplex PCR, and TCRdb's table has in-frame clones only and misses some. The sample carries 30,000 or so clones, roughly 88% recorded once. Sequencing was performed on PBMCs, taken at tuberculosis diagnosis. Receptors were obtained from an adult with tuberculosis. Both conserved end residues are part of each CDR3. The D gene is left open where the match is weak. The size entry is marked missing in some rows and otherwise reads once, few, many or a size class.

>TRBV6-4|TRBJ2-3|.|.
TGTGCCAGCAGTGACGGCGGATCTAGCACAGATACGCAGTATTTT
CASSDGGSSTDTQYF
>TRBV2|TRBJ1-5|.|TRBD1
TGTGCCAGCAGGGGGACAGGGAGCAATCAGCCCCAGCATTTT
CASRGTGSNQPQHF
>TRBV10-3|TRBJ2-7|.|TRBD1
TGTGCCATCAGTGGGGGACAGGGGGCCTACGAGCAGTACTTC
CAISGGQGAYEQYF
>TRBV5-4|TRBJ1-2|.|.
TGTGCCAGCAGCTTGTACAACAATAACTATGGCTACACCTTC
CASSLYNNNYGYTF
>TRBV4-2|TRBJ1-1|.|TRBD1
TGTGCCAGCAGACAGGGGCGAAACTCGAACACTGAAGCTTTCTTT
CASRQGRNSNTEAFF
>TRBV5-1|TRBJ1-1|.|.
TGCGCCAGCAGCTTGGATTGGGGCCGGGTGAACACTGAAGCTTTCTTT
CASSLDWGRVNTEAFF
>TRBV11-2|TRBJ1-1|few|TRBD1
TGTGCCAGCAGCTCCGACAGGGTGAACACTGAAGCTTTCTTT
CASSSDRVNTEAFF
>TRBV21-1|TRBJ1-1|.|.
TGTGCCAGCAGCCCCGGGACAAAGAACACTGAAGCTTTCTTT
CASSPGTKNTEAFF
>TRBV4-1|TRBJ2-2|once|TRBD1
TGCGCCAGCAGCCAAAGGCCGAGACAGGGTGGTACCGGGGAGCTGTTTTTT
CASSQRPRQGGTGELFF
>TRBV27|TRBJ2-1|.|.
TGTGCCAGCAGTTTATTAATGAGGAGCTCCTACAATGAGCAGTTCTTC
CASSLLMRSSYNEQFF
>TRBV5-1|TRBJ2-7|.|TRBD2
TGCGCCAGCAGTATGGGACTAGCGGGAGCTCAGAGCTCCTACGAGCAGTACTTC
CASSMGLAGAQSSYEQYF
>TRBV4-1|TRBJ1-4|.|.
TGCGCCAGCAGCCAAGATGTGCAGGTCATTTACGAAAAACTGTTTTTT
CASSQDVQVIYEKLFF
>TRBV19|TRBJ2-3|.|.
TGTGCCAGTAGTAGCCGGGACACAGATACGCAGTATTTT
CASSSRDTDTQYF
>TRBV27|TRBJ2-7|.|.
TGTGCCAGCAAAAGAAGCACCGCGCGCAACGAGCAGTACTTC
CASKRSTARNEQYF
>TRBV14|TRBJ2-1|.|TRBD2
TGTGCCAGCAGCCAAGATCATGGGATTGGGAGGGATGAGCAGTTCTTC
CASSQDHGIGRDEQFF
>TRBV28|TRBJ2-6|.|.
TGTGCCAGCAGTTCCACAGGGGCCAACGTCCTGACTTTC
CASSSTGANVLTF
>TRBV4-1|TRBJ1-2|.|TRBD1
TGCGCCAGCAGCCACCCTACAGGGGCGGGTGGCTACACCTTC
CASSHPTGAGGYTF
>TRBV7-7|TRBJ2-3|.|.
TGTGCCAGCAGCTTAGCGGGTGGGGCTGATACGCAGTATTTT
CASSLAGGADTQYF
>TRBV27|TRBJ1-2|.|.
TGTGCCAGCAGTTTATATGGCAGATCCTATGGCTACACCTTC
CASSLYGRSYGYTF
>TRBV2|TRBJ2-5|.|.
TGTGCCAGCGCGGTGGGAGAGACCCAGTACTTC
CASAVGETQYF
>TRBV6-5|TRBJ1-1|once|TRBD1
TGTGCCAGCCGGACAGGGCCTGAAGCTTTCTTT
CASRTGPEAFF
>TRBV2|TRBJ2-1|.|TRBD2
TGTGCCAGCAGGACTGTAGCGGGTTCCTACAATGAGCAGTTCTTC
CASRTVAGSYNEQFF
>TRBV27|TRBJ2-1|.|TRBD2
TGTGCCAGCAGTTTATGGCGGGGCGGGAGCTCCTACAATGAGCAGTTCTTC
CASSLWRGGSSYNEQFF
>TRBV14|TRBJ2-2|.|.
TGTGCCAGCAGCCCGGGCAGGGGGGTCACCGGGGAGCTGTTTTTT
CASSPGRGVTGELFF
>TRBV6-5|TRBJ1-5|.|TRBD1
TGTGCCAGCAGTTGGGAGACAGGGACCTATCAGCCCCAGCATTTT
CASSWETGTYQPQHF
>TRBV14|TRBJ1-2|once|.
TGTGCCAGCAGCCCCGCGGGGGGGGAGAACTATGGCTACACCTTC
CASSPAGGENYGYTF
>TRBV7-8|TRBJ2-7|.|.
TGTGCCAGCAGCCGCTCAGCGTCGGAGCAGTACTTC
CASSRSASEQYF
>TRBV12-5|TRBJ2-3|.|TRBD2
TGTGCTAGTGGTTTGGTACGGGCTAGCGGGCCGAAAATTAGCACAGATACGCAGTATTTT
CASGLVRASGPKISTDTQYF
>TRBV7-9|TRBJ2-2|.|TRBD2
TGTGCCAGCAGCCACCCGATAGCGGGAGAAAACACCGGGGAGCTGTTTTTT
CASSHPIAGENTGELFF
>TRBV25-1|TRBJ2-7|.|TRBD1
TGTGCCAGCCCTCCCCCACGTCTGGGACAGGGGGTCTCCTACGAGCAGTACTTC
CASPPPRLGQGVSYEQYF
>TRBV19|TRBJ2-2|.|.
TGTGCCAGTACCCTACAGGGACGTACCGGGGAGCTGTTTTTT
CASTLQGRTGELFF
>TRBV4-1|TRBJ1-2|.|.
TGCGCCAGCAGCCAAGGAGGTGCATATGGCTACACCTTC
CASSQGGAYGYTF
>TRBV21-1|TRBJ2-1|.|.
TGTGCCAGCAGCAAAGAAGGGACAGGGGGCAGTGAGCAGTTCTTC
CASSKEGTGGSEQFF
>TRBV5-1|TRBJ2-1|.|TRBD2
TGCGCCAGCAGTAGCGGGAATTTCAATGAGCAGTTCTTC
CASSSGNFNEQFF
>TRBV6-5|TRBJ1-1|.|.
TGTGCCAGCAGTCCAGGACTCCCACCTGAAGCTTTCTTT
CASSPGLPPEAFF
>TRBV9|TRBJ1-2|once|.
TGTGCCAGCAGCTTAAGCGGGGGGTATAATGGCTACACCTTC
CASSLSGGYNGYTF
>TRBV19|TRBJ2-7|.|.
TGTGCCAGTAGAAGAGGAGGGATCGGGGAACTCTACGAGCAGTACTTC
CASRRGGIGELYEQYF
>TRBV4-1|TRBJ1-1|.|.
TGCGCCAGCAGCCAAGACGGGATTTGGGATGAAGCTTTCTTT
CASSQDGIWDEAFF
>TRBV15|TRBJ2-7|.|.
TGTGCCACCAGCAGCCCAGACCCTGGACGGGGCTACGAGCAGTACTTC
CATSSPDPGRGYEQYF
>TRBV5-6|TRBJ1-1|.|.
TGTGCCAGCAGCCCGGAAAGGAGGGGCGCTGAAGCTTTCTTT
CASSPERRGAEAFF
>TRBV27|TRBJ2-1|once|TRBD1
TGTGCCAGCAGTAAAACCCGGGACAGGGGATTTGATGAGCAGTTCTTC
CASSKTRDRGFDEQFF
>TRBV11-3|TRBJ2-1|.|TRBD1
TGTGCCAGCAGCTCCGGACAGGGCGCCCGCAATGAGCAGTTCTTC
CASSSGQGARNEQFF
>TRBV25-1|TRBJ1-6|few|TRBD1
TGTGCCAGCAGTGCTCGGGACAGTTATAATTCACCCCTCCACTTT
CASSARDSYNSPLHF
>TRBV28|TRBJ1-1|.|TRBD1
TGTGCCAGCACCGCTAGGACAGGGGGGAACACTGAAGCTTTCTTT
CASTARTGGNTEAFF
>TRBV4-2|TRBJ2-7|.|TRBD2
TGTGCCAGCAGCCCAAGCGGTAGCGGGAGGGCCTACGAGCAGTACTTC
CASSPSGSGRAYEQYF
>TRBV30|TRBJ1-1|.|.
TGTGCCTGGAGTGTACAGGGGAACACTGAAGCTTTCTTT
CAWSVQGNTEAFF
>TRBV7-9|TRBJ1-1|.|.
TGTGCCAGCAGCAAGAAAGTCGGGGGAACTGAAGCTTTCTTT
CASSKKVGGTEAFF
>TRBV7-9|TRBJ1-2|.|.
TGTGCCAGCAGCTTTGAGGGCGGGGGGTATGGCTACACCTTC
CASSFEGGGYGYTF
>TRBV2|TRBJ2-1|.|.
TGTGCCAGCGGAGACCACAATGAGCAGTTCTTC
CASGDHNEQFF
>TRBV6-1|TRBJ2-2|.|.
TGTGCCAGCAGTGAAGCAGAGATAGTGCCCATATTGAACACCGGGGAGCTGTTTTTT
CASSEAEIVPILNTGELFF
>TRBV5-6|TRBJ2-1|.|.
TGTGCCAGCAGCTTCACTCCAAATGAGCAGTTCTTC
CASSFTPNEQFF
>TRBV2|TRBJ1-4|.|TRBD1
TGTGCCAGTCGTCCGGGACAGGGGTTTGCTAACGTAAAACTGTTTTTT
CASRPGQGFANVKLFF
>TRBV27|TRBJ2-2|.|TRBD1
TGTGCCAGCAGCCCAAGACAGGGGTCGACCGGGGAGCTGTTTTTT
CASSPRQGSTGELFF